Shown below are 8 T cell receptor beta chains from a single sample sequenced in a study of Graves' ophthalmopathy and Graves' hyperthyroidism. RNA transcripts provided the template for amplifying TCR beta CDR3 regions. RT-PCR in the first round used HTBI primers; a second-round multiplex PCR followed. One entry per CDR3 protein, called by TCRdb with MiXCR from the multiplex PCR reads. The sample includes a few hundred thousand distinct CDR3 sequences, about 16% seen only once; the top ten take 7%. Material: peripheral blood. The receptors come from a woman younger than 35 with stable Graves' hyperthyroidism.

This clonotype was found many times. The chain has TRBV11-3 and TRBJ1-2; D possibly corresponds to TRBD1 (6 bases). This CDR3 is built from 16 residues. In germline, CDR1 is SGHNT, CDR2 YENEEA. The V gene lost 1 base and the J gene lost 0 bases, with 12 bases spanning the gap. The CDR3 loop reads CASSLGGLKANYGYTF. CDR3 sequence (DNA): TGTGCCAGCAGCTTAGGGGGGCTTAAAGCTAACTATGGCTACACCTTC.

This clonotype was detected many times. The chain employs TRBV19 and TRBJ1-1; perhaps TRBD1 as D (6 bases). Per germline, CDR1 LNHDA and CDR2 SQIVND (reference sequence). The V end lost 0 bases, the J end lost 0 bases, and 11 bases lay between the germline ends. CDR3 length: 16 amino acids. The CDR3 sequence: CASSIDKDSMNTEAFF. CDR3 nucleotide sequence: TGTGCCAGTAGTATAGATAAGGACAGTATGAACACTGAAGCTTTCTTT.

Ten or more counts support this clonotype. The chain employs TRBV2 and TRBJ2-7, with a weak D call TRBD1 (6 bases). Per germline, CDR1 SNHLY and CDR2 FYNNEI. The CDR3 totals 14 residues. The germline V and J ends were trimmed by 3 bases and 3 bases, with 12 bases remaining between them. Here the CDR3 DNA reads TGTGCCAGCAGTGATACAGGGCTGGTCTACGAGCAGTACTTC. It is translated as CASSDTGLVYEQYF.

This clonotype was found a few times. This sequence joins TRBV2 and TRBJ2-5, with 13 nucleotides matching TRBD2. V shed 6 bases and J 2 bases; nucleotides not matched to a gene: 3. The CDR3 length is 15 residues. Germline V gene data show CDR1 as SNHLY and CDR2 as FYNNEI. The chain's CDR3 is CASRTSGGTQETQYF. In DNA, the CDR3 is TGTGCCAGCAGGACTAGCGGGGGGACACAAGAGACCCAGTACTTC.

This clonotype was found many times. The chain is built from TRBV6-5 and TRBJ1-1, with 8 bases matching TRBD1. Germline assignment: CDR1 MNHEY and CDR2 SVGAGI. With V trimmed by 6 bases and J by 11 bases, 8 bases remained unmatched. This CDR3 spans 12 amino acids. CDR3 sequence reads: CASSYGQGAAFF. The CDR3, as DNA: TGTGCCAGCAGCTACGGACAGGGAGCCGCTTTCTTT.

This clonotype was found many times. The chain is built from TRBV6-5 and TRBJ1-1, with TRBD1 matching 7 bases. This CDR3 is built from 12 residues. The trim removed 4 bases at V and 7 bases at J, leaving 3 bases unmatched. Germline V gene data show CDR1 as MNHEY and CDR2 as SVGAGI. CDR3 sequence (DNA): TGTGCCAGCAGTTCGACAGGGAATGAAGCTTTCTTT. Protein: CASSSTGNEAFF.

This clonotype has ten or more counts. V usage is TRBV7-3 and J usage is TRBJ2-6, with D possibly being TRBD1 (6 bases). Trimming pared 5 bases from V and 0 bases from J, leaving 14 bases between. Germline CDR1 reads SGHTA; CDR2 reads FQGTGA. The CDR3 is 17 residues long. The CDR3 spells CASSPDRLNSGANVLTF. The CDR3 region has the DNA TGTGCCAGCAGCCCCGACAGGTTAAACTCTGGGGCCAACGTCCTGACTTTC. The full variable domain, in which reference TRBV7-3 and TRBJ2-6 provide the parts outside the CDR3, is GAGVSQTPSNKVTEKGKYVELRCDPISGHTALYWYRQSLGQGPEFLIYFQGTGAADDSGLPNDRFFAVRPEGSVSTLKIQRTERGDSAVYLCASSPDRLNSGANVLTFGAGSRLTVL.

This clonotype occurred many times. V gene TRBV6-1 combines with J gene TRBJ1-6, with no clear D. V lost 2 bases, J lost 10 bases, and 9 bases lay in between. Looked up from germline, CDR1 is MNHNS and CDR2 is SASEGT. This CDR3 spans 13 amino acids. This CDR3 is CASSEWPASPLHF. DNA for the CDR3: TGTGCCAGCAGTGAATGGCCAGCCTCACCCCTCCACTTT.